This paragraph reports one TCR beta chain. No infections or other immune events were documented during collection. Profiling relied on immunoSEQ multiplex PCR, and the TCRdb table lists in-frame clones only, not all of them. This table holds about 90,000 clones, about 90% found once. The data are from a study of identifying expanded T cells in peripheral blood. There are 14 residues in the CDR3. Germline CDR1 is KGHSH and CDR2 is LQKENI. After removal of 2 bases from V and 3 bases from J, the junction contained 4 bases not matched to a gene. This receptor was identified in a person aged 18 to 75 in good health. The V and J genes are TRBV18 and TRBJ2-7; 7 bases map to TRBD1. What was sequenced was blood. The CDR3 region has the DNA TGTGCCAGCTCACCATCGGGACAGAACTACGAGCAGTACTTC. The encoded protein is CASSPSGQNYEQYF.